This T cell receptor beta chain was sequenced for a study of T cell changes during pregnancy in multiple sclerosis. Measured with immunoSEQ multiplex PCR; TCRdb has only the in-frame clones, and not every one. The table lists 60,000 to 90,000 clones, 80% to 95% of them singletons. Sample: peripheral blood, taken in the first trimester of pregnancy. The TCR comes from a female donor in good health, enrolled as a control in a pregnancy study.

CDR3 in amino acids: CAISDGSGGDYTF. In DNA form, the CDR3 reads TGTGCCATCAGTGATGGGAGTGGGGGGGACTACACCTTC. The chain couples TRBV10-3 to TRBJ1-2; D might be TRBD1 (5 bases). The length of the CDR3 is 13 residues. From germline, CDR1 is ENHRY and CDR2 SYGVKD. V lost 3 bases and J lost 10, with 15 bases in between.